This TCR beta chain was observed in a study of blood T cell repertoires in COVID-19. Study in general: T cells, B-cell-depleted T cells, or PBMCs supplied cDNA or gDNA.

The CDR3 is 16 residues long. The J segment lost 5 bases and the V segment lost 1 base, leaving 4 bases of the junction unmatched. Per the germline V gene, CDR1 is SGHTA and CDR2 is FQGNSA. As originally analysed: Researchers report that nucleated cell counts were estimated from reference gene primer amplification. Profiled with immunoSEQ multiplex PCR; TCRdb holds only in-frame clones, not every one. V, J and clone size are those of that table, while D and trimming were read from the DNA. The table shows 180,000 or so clones, with roughly three quarters occurring only once. The gene calls are TRBV7-2 and TRBJ1-4; the match to TRBD1 covers 10 bases. Sequencing was done on a sample of peripheral blood. The clonotype was recovered from a woman in her fifties or sixties with active or convalescent COVID-19. The CDR3 here is CASSLVGTGENEKLFF. In DNA, the CDR3 is TGTGCCAGCAGCTTAGTGGGGACAGGGGAGAATGAAAAACTGTTTTTT.